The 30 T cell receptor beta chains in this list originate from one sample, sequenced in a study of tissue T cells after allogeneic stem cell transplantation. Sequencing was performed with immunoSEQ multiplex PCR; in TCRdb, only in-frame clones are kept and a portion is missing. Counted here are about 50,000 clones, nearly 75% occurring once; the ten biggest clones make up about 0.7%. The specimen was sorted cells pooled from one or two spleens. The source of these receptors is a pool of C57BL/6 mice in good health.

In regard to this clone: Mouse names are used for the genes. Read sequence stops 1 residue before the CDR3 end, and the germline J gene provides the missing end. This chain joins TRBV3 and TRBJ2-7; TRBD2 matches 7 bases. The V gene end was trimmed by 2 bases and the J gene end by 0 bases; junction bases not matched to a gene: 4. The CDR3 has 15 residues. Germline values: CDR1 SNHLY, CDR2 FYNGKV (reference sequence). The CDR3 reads CASSLQTGSSYEQYF. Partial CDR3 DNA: TGTGCCAGCAGCTTACAGACTGGGAGCTCCTATGAACAGTAC.

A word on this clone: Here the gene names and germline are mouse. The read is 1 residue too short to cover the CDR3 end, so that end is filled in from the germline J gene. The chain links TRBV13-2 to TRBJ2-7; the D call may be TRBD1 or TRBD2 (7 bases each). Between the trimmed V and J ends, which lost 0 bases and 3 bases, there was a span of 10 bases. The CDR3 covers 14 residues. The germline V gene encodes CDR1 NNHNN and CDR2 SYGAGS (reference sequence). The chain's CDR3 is CASGDAGGRYEQYF. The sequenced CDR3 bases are TGTGCCAGCGGTGATGCAGGGGGGCGCTATGAACAGTAC.

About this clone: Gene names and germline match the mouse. The CDR3 loop reads CASSLGLGSSQNTLYF. CDR3 bases read: TGTGCAAGCAGCTTAGGCCTGGGCTCTAGTCAAAACACCTTGTAC. The chain uses TRBV16 and TRBJ2-4; TRBD2 might be the D (5 bases). The CDR3 end is not reached by the read, which stops 1 residue before it; the germline J gene fills it in. V dropped 1 base and J dropped 0 bases, with 11 bases sitting between them. The CDR3 is 16 amino acids. Germline CDR1 and CDR2: SGHSA and FRNQAP.

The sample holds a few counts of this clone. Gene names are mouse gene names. CDR3 DNA, as far as it was read: TGTGCCAGCGGTGATGTCCTGGGTCAAAACACCTTGTAC. This gives the protein CASGDVLGQNTLY. The complete CDR3 protein is CASGDVLGQNTLYF. V gene TRBV13-2 combines with J gene TRBJ2-4, with D unresolved. Sequencing ends 1 residue short of the CDR3 end; the germline J gene provides the rest. The germline gives CDR1 NNHNN, CDR2 SYGAGS (reference sequence). The CDR3 extends over 14 amino acids. V was pared by 0 bases and J by 1 base, with 6 bases between.

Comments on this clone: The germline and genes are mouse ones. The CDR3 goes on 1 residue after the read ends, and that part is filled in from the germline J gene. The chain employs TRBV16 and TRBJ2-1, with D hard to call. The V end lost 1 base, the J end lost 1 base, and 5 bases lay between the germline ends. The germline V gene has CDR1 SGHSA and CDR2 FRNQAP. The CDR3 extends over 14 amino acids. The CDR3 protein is CASSLGGNYAEQFF. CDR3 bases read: TGTGCAAGCAGCTTAGGTGGGAACTATGCTGAGCAGTTC.

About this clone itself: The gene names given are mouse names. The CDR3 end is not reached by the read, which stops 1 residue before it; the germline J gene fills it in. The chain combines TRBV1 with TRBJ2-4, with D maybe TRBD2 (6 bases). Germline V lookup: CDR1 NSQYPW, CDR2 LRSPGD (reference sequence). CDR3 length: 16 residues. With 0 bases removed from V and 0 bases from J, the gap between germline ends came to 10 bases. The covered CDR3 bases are TGCACCTGCAGTGCAGAACTGGGCCTTAGTCAAAACACCTTGTAC. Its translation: CTCSAELGLSQNTLY. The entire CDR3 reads CTCSAELGLSQNTLYF.

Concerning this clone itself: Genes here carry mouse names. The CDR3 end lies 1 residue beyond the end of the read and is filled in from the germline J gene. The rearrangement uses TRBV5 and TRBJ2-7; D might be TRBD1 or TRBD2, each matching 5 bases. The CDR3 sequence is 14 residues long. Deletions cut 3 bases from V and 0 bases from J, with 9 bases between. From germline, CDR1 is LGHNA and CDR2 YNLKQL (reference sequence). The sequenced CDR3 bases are TGTGCCAGCAGCCAGGGGGATAGCTCCTATGAACAGTAC. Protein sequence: CASSQGDSSYEQY. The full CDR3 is CASSQGDSSYEQYF.

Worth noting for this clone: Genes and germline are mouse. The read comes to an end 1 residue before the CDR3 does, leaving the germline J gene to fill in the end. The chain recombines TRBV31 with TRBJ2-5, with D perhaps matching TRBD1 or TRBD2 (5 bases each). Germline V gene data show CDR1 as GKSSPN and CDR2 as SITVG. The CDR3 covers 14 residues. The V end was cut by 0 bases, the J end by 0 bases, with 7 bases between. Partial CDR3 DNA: TGTGCCTGGAGTCTGGGGCTTAACCAAGACACCCAGTAC. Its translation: CAWSLGLNQDTQY. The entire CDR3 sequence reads CAWSLGLNQDTQYF.

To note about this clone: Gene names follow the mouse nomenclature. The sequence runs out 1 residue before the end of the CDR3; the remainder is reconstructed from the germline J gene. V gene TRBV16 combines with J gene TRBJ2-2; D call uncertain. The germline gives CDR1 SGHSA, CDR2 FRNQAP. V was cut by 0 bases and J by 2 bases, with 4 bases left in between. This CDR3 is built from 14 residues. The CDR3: CASSLDWNTGQLYF. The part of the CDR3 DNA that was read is TGTGCAAGCAGCTTAGATTGGAACACCGGGCAGCTCTAC.

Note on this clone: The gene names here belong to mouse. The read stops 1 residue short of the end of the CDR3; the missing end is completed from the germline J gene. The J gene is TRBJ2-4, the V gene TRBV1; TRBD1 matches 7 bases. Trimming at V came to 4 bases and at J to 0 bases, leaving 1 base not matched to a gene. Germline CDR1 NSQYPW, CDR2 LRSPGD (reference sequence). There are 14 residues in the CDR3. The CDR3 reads CTCSGDSSQNTLYF. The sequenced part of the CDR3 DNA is TGCACCTGCAGTGGGGACAGTAGTCAAAACACCTTGTAC.

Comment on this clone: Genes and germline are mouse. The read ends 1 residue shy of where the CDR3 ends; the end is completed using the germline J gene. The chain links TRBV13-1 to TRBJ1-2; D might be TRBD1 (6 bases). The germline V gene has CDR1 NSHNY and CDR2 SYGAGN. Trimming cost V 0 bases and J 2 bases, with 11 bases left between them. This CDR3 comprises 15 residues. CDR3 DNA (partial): TGTGCCAGCAGTGATGAGAGGGGGAGGAACTCCGACTACACC. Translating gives CASSDERGRNSDYT. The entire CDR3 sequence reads CASSDERGRNSDYTF.

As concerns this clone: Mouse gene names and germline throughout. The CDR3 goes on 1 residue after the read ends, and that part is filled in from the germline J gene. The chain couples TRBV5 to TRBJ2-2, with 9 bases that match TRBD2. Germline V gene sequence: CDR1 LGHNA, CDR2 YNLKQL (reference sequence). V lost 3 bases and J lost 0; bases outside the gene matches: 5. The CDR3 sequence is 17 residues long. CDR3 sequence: CASSHVTGGANTGQLYF. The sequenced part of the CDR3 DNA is TGTGCCAGCAGCCACGTGACTGGGGGTGCAAACACCGGGCAGCTCTAC.

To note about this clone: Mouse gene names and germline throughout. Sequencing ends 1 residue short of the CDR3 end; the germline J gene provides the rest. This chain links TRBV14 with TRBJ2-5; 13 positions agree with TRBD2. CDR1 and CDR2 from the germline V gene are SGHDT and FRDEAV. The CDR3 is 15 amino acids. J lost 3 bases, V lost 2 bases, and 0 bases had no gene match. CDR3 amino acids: CASSLGLGGQDTQYF. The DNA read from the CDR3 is TGTGCCAGCAGTTTGGGACTGGGGGGGCAAGACACCCAGTAC.

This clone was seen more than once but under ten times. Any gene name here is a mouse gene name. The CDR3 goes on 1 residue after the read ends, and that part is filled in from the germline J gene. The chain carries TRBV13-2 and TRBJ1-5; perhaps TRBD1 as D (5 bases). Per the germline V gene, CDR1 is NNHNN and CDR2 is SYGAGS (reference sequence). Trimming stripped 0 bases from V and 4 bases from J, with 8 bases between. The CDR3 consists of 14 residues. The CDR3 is CASGDEGTNQAPLF. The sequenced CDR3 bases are TGTGCCAGCGGTGATGAGGGGACGAACCAGGCTCCGCTT.

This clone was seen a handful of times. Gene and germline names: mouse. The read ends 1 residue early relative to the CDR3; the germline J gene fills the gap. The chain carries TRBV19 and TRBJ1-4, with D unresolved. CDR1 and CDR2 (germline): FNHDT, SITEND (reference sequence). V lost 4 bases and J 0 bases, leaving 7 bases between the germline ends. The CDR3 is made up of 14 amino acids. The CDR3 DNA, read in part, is TGTGCCAGCAGTTACAGAATTTCCAACGAAAGATTATTT. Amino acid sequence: CASSYRISNERLF. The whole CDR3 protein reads CASSYRISNERLFF.

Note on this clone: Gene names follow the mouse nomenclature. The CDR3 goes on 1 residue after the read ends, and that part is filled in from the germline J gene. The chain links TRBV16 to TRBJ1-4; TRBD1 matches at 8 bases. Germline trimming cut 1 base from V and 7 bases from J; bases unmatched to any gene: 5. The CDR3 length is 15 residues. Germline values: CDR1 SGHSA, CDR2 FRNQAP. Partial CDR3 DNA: TGTGCAAGCAGCTTAGGGGGGCAGGGGGCCGAAAGATTATTT. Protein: CASSLGGQGAERLF. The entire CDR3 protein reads CASSLGGQGAERLFF.

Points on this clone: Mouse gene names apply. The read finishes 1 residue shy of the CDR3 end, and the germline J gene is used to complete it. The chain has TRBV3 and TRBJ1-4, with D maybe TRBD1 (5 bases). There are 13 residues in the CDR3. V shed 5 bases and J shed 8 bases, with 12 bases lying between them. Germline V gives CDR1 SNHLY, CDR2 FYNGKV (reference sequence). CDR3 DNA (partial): TGTGCCAGCAGCCCCATAGGGGAGGAAAGATTATTT. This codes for CASSPIGEERLF. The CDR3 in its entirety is CASSPIGEERLFF.

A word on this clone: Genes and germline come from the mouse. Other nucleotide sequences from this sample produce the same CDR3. The covered CDR3 bases are TGTGCCAGCGGTGGTGGACTGGGTAGTCAAAACACCTTGTAC. Translation: CASGGGLGSQNTLY. The whole CDR3 region reads CASGGGLGSQNTLYF. V usage is TRBV13-2 and J usage is TRBJ2-4; 8 nucleotides match TRBD2. The read stops 1 residue short of the end of the CDR3; the missing end is completed from the germline J gene. Germline values: CDR1 NNHNN, CDR2 SYGAGS (reference sequence). The CDR3 is made up of 15 amino acids. J gave up 0 bases and V 3 bases, and 3 bases lay outside the gene matches.

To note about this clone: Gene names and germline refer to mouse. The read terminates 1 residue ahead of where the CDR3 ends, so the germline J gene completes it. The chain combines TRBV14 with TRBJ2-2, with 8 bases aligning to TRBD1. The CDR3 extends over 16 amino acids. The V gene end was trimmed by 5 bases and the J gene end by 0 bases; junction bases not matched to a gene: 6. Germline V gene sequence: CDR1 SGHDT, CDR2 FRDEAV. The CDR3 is CASSPDRGANTGQLYF. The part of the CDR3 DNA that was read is TGTGCCAGCAGCCCCGACAGGGGAGCAAACACCGGGCAGCTCTAC.

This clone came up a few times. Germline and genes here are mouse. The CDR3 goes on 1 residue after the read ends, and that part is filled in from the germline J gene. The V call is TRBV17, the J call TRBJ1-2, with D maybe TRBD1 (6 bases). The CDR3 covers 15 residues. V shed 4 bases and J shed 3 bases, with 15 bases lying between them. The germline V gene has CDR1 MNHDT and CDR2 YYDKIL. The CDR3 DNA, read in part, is TGTGCTAGCAGTAAAGGTCAGGGGAGGGACTCCGACTACACC. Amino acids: CASSKGQGRDSDYT. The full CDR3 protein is CASSKGQGRDSDYTF.

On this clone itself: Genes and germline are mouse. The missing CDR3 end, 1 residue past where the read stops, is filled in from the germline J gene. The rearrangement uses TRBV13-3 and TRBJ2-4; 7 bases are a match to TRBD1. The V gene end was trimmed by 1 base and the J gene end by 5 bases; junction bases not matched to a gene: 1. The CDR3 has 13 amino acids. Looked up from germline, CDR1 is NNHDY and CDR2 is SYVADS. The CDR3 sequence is CASSDHRGNTLYF. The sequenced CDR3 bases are TGTGCCAGCAGTGATCACAGGGGAAACACCTTGTAC.

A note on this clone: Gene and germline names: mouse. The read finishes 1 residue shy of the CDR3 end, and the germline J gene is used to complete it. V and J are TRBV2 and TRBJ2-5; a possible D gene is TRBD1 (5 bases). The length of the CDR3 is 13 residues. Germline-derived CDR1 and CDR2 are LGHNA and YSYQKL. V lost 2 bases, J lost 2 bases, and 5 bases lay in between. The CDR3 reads CASSQQGQDTQYF. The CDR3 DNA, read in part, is TGTGCCAGCAGCCAACAGGGCCAAGACACCCAGTAC.

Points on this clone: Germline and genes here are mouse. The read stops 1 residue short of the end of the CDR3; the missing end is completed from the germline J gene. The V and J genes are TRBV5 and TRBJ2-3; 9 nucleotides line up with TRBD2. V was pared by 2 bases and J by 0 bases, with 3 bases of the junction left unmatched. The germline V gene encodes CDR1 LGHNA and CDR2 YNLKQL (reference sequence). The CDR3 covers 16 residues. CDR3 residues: CASSQNGGASAETLYF. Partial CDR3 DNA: TGTGCCAGCAGCCAAAATGGGGGGGCCAGTGCAGAAACGCTGTAT.

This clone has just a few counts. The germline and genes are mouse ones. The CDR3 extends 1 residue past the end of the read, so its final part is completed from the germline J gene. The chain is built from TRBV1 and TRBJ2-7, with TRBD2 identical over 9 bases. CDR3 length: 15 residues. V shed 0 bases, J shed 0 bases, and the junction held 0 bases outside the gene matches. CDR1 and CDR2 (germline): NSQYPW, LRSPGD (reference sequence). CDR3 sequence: CTCSAETGGSYEQYF. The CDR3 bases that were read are TGCACCTGCAGTGCAGAGACTGGGGGCTCCTATGAACAGTAC.

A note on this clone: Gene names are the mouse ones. The DNA read from the CDR3 is TGTGCCAGCAGCTTGGGGGGGCGCGTTGCAGAAACGCTGTAT. Amino acids: CASSLGGRVAETLY. The full CDR3 is CASSLGGRVAETLYF. The chain employs TRBV4 and TRBJ2-3; 9 bases map to TRBD2. The CDR3 goes on 1 residue after the read ends, and that part is filled in from the germline J gene. CDR1 and CDR2 from the germline V gene are LGHDT and YNNKQL (reference sequence). CDR3 length equals 15 residues. J lost 2 bases, V lost 4 bases, and 4 bases had no gene match.

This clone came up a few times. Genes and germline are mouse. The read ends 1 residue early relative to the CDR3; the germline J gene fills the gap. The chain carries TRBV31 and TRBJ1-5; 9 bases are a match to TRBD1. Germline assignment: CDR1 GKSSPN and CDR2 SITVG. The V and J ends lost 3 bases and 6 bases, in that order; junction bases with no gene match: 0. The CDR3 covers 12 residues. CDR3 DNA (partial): TGTGCCTGGAGGGACAGGGGCCAGGCTCCGCTT. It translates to CAWRDRGQAPL. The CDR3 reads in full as CAWRDRGQAPLF.

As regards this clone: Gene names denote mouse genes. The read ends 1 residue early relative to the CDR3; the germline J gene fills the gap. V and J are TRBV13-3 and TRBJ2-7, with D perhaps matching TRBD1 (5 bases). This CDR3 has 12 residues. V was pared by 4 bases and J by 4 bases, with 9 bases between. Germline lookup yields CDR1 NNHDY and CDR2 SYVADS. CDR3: CASSRQKYEQYF. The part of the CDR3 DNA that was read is TGTGCCAGCAGTCGACAGAAATATGAACAGTAC.

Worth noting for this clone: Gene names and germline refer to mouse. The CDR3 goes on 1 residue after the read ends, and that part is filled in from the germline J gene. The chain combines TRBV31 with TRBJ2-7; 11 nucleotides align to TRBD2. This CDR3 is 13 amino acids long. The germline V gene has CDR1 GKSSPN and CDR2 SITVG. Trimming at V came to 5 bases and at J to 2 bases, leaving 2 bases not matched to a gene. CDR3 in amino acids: CAWADWGAYEQYF. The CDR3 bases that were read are TGTGCCTGGGCGGACTGGGGGGCCTATGAACAGTAC.

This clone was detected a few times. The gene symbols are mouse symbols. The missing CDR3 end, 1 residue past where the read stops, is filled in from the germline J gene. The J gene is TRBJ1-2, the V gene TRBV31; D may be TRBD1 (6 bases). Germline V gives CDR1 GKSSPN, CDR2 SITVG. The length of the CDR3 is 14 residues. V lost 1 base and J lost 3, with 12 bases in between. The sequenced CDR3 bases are TGTGCCTGGAGTCGACACAGGGCGGACTCCGACTACACC. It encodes CAWSRHRADSDYT. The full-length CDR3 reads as CAWSRHRADSDYTF.

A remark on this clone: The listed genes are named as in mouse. CDR3 bases read: TGTGCAAGCAGCGCCTGGGACAGGGGTGAACAGTAC. It encodes CASSAWDRGEQY. The complete CDR3 reads CASSAWDRGEQYF. V usage is TRBV16 and J usage is TRBJ2-7; TRBD1 matches at 10 bases. The observed sequence ends 1 residue before the CDR3 terminus, with the missing tail filled in from the germline J gene. This CDR3 contains 13 residues. With V trimmed by 5 bases and J by 6 bases, 4 bases remained unmatched. Per germline, CDR1 SGHSA and CDR2 FRNQAP.